This T cell receptor beta chain was retrieved from a study of shared clonotypes between healthy human individuals. Study results and limitations: A generally larger estimated richness was seen in naive subsets than in memory subsets.

Everyone who donated was a Caucasian adult who lived in Nashville, Tennessee. From CD4+ cells came CD45RA+ naive and CD45RA-negative memory subsets. Concerning this clone: Antigen unknown.

The germline V gene has CDR1 LGHNA and CDR2 YNFKEQ. The CDR3 has 13 residues. V gave up 4 bases and J gave up 4 bases; unmatched junction bases: 3. Here immunoSEQ multiplex PCR was the method, and the copy in TCRdb shows in-frame clones only, minus some. The table shows under 550,000 clones, with about 95% occurring only once. This sequence joins TRBV4-2 and TRBJ1-2; TRBD1 agrees at 7 bases. The origin of this receptor is a woman aged 30 to 39 in good health. Input material: naive CD4+ T cells sorted from blood. The subset: CD45RA+ positively selected. The CDR3 protein is CASSLWTGYGYTF. The DNA of the CDR3 is TGTGCCAGCAGCCTCTGGACAGGCTATGGCTACACCTTC.